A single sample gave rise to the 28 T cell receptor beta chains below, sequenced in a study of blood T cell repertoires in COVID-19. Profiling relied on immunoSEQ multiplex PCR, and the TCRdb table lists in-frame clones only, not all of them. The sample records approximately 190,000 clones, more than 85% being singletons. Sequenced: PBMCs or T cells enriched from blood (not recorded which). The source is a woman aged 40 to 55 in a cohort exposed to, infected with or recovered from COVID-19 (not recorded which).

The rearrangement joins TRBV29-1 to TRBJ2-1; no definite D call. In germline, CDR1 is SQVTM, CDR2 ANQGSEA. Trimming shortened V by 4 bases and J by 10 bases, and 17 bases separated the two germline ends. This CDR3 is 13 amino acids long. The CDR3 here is CSVAGFDTMEQFF. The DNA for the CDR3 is TGCAGCGTTGCAGGTTTTGACACCATGGAGCAGTTCTTC.

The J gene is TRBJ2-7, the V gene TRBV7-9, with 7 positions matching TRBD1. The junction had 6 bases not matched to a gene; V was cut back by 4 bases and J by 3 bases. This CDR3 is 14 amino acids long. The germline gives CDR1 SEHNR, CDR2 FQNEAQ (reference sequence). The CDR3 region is CASSSGTASYEQYF. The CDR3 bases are TGTGCCAGCAGCTCCGGGACAGCAAGCTACGAGCAGTACTTC.

Here the CDR3 DNA reads TGTGCCAGCAGCCCACTAGCGGGGGGCAGCTTATACAATGAGCAGTTCTTC. Protein sequence: CASSPLAGGSLYNEQFF. J is TRBJ2-1 and V is TRBV28, with TRBD2 matching 12 bases. The ends lost 6 bases at V and 4 bases at J; junction bases unmatched: 10. Looked up from germline, CDR1 is MDHEN and CDR2 is SYDVKM. This CDR3 comprises 17 residues.

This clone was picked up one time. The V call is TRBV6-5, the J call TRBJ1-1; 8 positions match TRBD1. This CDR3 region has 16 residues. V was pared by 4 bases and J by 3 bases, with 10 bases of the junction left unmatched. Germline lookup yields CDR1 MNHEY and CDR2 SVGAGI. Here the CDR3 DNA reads TGTGCCAGCAGTTGGGAATGGGCAGGGGGCGACACTGAAGCTTTCTTT. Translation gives CASSWEWAGGDTEAFF.

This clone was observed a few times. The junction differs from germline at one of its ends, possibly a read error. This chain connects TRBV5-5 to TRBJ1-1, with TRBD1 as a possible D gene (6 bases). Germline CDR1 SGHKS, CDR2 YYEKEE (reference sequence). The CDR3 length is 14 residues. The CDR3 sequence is CASSFGTKNTEAFF. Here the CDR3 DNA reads TGTGCCAGTAGCTTCGGGACAAAGAACACTGAAGCTTTCTTT.

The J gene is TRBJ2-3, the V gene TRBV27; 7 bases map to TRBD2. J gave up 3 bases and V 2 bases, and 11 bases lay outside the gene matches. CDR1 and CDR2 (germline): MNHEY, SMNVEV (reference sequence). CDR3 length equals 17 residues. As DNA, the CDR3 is TGTGCCAGCAGTTTACTCGGGGCTAGCGGACTGACAGATACGCAGTATTTT. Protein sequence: CASSLLGASGLTDTQYF.

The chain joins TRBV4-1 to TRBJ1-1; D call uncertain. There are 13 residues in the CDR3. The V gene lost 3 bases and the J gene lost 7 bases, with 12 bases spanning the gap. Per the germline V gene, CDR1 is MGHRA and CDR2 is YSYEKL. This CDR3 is CASSQGEMDEAFF. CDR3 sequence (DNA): TGCGCCAGCAGCCAGGGCGAGATGGATGAAGCTTTCTTT.

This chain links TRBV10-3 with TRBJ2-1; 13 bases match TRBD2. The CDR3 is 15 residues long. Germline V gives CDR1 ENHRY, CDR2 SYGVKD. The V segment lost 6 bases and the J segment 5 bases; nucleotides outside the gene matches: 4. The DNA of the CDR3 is TGTGCCATCAGAGGAGGGACTAGCGGGAACAATGAGCAGTTCTTC. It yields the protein CAIRGGTSGNNEQFF.

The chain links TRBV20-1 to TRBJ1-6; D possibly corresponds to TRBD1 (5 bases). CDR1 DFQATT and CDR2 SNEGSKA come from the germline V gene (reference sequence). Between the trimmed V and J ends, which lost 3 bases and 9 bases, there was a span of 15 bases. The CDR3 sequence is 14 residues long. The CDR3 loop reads CSASPGTRGSPLHF. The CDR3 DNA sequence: TGCAGTGCTAGTCCAGGGACTAGGGGTTCACCCCTCCACTTT.

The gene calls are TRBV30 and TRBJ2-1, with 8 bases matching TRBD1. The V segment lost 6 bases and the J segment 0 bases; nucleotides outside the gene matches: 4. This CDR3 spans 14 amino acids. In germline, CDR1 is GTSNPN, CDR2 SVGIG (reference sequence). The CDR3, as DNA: TGTGCCTGTTTGGGACAGGCCTCCTACAATGAGCAGTTCTTC. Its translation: CACLGQASYNEQFF.

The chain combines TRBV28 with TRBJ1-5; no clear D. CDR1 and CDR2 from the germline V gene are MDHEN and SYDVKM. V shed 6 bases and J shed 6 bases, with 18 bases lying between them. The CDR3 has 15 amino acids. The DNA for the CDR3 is TGTGCCAGCAGCCCACTTCTACCTGGGAGTCAGCCCCAGCATTTT. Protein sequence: CASSPLLPGSQPQHF.

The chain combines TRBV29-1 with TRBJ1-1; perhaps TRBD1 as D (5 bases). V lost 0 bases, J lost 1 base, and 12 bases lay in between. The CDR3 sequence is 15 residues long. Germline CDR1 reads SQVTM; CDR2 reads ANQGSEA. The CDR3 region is CSVEEVQGSNTEAFF. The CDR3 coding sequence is TGCAGCGTTGAAGAGGTTCAGGGTTCGAACACTGAAGCTTTCTTT.

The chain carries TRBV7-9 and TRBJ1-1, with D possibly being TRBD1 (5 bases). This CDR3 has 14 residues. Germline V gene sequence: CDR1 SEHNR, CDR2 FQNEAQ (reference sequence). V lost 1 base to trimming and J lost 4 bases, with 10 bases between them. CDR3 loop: CASSLVGAGTEAFF. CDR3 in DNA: TGTGCCAGCAGCTTAGTAGGGGCCGGCACTGAAGCTTTCTTT.

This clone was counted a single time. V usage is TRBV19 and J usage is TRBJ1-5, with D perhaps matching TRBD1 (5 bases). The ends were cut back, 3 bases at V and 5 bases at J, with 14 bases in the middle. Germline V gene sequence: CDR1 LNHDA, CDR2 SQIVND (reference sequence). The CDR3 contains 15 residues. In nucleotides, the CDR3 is TGTGCCAGTAGTATGTTCTCCCCGGGGGATCAGCCCCAGCATTTT. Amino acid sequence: CASSMFSPGDQPQHF.

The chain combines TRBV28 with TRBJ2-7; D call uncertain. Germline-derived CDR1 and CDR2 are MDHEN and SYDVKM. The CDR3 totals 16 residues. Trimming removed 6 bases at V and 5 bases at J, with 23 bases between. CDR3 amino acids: CASSPLGSVFAHEQYF. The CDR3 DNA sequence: TGTGCCAGCAGCCCTCTGGGCAGTGTTTTTGCCCACGAGCAGTACTTC.

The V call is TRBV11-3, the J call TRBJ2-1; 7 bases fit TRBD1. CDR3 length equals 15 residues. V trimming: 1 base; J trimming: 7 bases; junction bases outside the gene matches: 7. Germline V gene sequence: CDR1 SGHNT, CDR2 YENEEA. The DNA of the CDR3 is TGTGCCAGCAGCTTAGTATGGGACAGACGAAATGAGCAGTTCTTC. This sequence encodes CASSLVWDRRNEQFF.

CDR3 amino acids: CSVAYTSSEQETQYF. The DNA for the CDR3 is TGCAGCGTTGCATATACTTCCAGCGAGCAAGAGACCCAGTACTTC. This chain connects TRBV29-1 to TRBJ2-5; no firm D call. The CDR3 is 15 amino acids. V was pared by 4 bases and J by 2 bases, with 17 bases between. The germline gives CDR1 SQVTM, CDR2 ANQGSEA.

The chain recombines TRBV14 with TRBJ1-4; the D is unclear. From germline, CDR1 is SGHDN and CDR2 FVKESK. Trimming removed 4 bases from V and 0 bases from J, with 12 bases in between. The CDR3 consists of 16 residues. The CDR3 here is CASSPGIFATNEKLFF. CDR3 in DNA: TGTGCCAGCAGCCCGGGGATATTTGCAACTAATGAAAAACTGTTTTTT.

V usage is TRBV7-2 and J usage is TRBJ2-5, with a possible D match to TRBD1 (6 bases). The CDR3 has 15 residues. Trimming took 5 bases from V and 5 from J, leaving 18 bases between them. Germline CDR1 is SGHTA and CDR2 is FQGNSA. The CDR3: CASSSPRGIRETQYF. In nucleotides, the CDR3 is TGTGCCAGCAGCAGCCCCAGGGGTATTCGGGAGACCCAGTACTTC.

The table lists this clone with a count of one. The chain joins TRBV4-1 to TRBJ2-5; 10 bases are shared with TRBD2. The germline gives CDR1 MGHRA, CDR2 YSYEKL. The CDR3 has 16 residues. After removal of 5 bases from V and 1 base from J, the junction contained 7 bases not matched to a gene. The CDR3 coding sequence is TGCGCCAGCAGCTTCCGGACTAGCGGAATCCAAGAGACCCAGTACTTC. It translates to CASSFRTSGIQETQYF.

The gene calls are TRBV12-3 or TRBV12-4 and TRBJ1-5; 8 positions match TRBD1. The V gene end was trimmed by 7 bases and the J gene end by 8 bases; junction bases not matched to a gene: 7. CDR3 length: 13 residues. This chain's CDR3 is CASTRQGMEPQHF. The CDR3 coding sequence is TGTGCCAGCACCCGACAGGGGATGGAGCCCCAGCATTTT.

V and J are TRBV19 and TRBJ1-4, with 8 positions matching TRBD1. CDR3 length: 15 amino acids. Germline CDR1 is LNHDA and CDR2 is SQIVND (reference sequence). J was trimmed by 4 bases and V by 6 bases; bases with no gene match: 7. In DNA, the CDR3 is TGTGCCAGTAGAGCAGGGGGCAAGGATAATGAAAAACTGTTTTTT. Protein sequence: CASRAGGKDNEKLFF.

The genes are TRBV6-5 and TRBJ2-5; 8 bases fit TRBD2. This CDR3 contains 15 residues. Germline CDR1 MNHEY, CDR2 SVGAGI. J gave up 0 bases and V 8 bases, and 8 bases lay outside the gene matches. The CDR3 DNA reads TGTGCCAGCGGGGCACTAGCGGAGGACCAAGAGACCCAGTACTTC. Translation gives CASGALAEDQETQYF.

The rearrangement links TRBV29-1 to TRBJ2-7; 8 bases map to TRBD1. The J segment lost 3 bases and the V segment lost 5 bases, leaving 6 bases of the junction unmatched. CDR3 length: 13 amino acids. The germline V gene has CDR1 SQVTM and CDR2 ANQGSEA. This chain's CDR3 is CSVLSGQVYEQYF. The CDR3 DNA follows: TGCAGCGTTCTTTCGGGACAGGTCTACGAGCAGTACTTC.

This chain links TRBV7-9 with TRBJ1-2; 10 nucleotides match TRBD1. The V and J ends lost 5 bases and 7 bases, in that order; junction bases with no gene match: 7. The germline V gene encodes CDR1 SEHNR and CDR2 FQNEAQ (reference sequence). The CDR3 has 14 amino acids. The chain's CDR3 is CASSGQGDRGGYTF. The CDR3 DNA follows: TGTGCCAGCAGCGGACAGGGGGATAGGGGTGGCTACACCTTC.

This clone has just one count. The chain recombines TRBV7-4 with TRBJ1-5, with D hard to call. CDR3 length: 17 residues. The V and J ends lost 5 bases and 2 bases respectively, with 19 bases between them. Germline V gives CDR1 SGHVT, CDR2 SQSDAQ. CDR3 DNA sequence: TGTGCCAGCAGCCACGGAAGGGCAGCGGAGGGCAATCAGCCCCAGCATTTT. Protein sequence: CASSHGRAAEGNQPQHF.

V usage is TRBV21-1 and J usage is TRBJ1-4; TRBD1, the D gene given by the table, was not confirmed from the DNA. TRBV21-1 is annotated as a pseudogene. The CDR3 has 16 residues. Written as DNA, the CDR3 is TGTGCCAGCAGCTTGCGATACGGGACAGGGAACGAAAAACTGTTTTTT. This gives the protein CASSLRYGTGNEKLFF.

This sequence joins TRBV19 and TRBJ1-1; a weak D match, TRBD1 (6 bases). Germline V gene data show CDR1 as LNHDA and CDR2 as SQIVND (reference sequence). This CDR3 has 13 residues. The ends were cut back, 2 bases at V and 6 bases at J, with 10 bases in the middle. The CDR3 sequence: CASSITGGAEAFF. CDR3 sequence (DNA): TGTGCCAGTAGTATAACTGGGGGCGCTGAAGCTTTCTTT.